The 21 T cell receptor beta chains below come from one sample, sequenced in a study of shared clonotypes between healthy human individuals. The data were produced by immunoSEQ multiplex PCR, yet TCRdb's version contains in-frame clones alone and is incomplete. The repertoire includes some 790,000 clones, over 60% of them detected once, and roughly 1.8% sits in the top ten. Input material: memory CD4+ T cells sorted from blood. Documented subset: CD45RA-negative fraction. Source of these receptors: a woman in her twenties or thirties in good health.

The chain joins TRBV18 to TRBJ2-1; TRBD1 or TRBD2 may be the D gene (5 bases each). CDR1 is KGHSH and CDR2 is LQKENI in the germline V gene. The CDR3 contains 16 residues. V was trimmed by 2 bases and J by 0 bases, leaving 11 bases between them. In DNA form, the CDR3 reads TGTGCCAGCTCACCAGTAGGGGAGAGCTCCTACAATGAGCAGTTCTTC. Translated: CASSPVGESSYNEQFF.

This clone was seen more than once but under ten times. This chain uses TRBV6-5 with TRBJ1-5; D is undetermined. The CDR3 contains 13 residues. V was cut by 6 bases and J by 7 bases, with 13 bases left in between. CDR1 MNHEY and CDR2 SVGAGI come from the germline V gene. As DNA, the CDR3 is TGTGCCAGCAGCTATATAGGGAACCAGCCCCAGCATTTT. Protein: CASSYIGNQPQHF.

The chain combines TRBV4-1 with TRBJ2-1; the D is unclear. CDR1 MGHRA and CDR2 YSYEKL come from the germline V gene. This CDR3 is 13 amino acids long. Trimming cost V 0 bases and J 13 bases, with 13 bases left between them. The CDR3 coding sequence is TGCGCCAGCAGCCAAGACCCCCAGCGTAGACAGTTCTTC. Protein product: CASSQDPQRRQFF.

The chain combines TRBV11-2 with TRBJ2-1; 7 bases line up with TRBD2. Losses at the gene ends were 3 bases for V and 6 bases for J; bases not matched to a gene: 8. Germline V gives CDR1 SGHAT, CDR2 FQNNGV. The CDR3 length is 15 residues. Here the CDR3 reads CASSFDGRTFNEQFF. The CDR3 bases are TGTGCCAGCAGCTTTGACGGGAGGACTTTCAATGAGCAGTTCTTC. The whole variable domain, remainder taken from reference TRBV11-2 and TRBJ2-1, is EAGVAQSPRYKIIEKRQSVAFWCNPISGHATLYWYQQILGQGPKLLIQFQNNGVVDDSQLPKDRFSAERLKGVDSTLKIQPAKLEDSAVYLCASSFDGRTFNEQFFGPGTRLTVL.

This clone appeared a single time. CDR3 amino acids: CASSLWETGGNEKLFF. The CDR3 nucleotides are TGTGCCAGCAGTTTATGGGAGACAGGGGGCAATGAAAAACTGTTTTTT. This chain uses TRBV28 with TRBJ1-4; the match to TRBD1 covers 10 bases. The CDR3 loop spans 16 amino acids. V gave up 0 bases and J gave up 5 bases; unmatched junction bases: 3. Germline values: CDR1 MDHEN, CDR2 SYDVKM.

The sample holds a few counts of this clone. The V call is TRBV2, the J call TRBJ2-3; D gene uncertain. The CDR3 runs to 14 residues. Between the trimmed V and J ends, which lost 5 bases and 1 base, there was a span of 10 bases. CDR1 and CDR2 (germline): SNHLY, FYNNEI. The CDR3 region is CASSRTSRTDTQYF. DNA of the CDR3: TGTGCCAGCAGTAGGACGAGCCGCACAGATACGCAGTATTTT.

The chain has TRBV20-1 and TRBJ2-1; D gene unclear. V lost 6 bases to trimming and J lost 8 bases, with 8 bases between them. The CDR3 spans 10 residues. Germline CDR1 and CDR2: DFQATT and SNEGSKA (reference sequence). In DNA, the CDR3 is TGCAGTGCCCCTGATGATGAGCAGTTCTTC. The encoded protein is CSAPDDEQFF.

The chain has TRBV19 and TRBJ2-7; D may be TRBD2 (6 bases). Germline V gene sequence: CDR1 LNHDA, CDR2 SQIVND (reference sequence). V was trimmed by 3 bases and J by 3 bases, leaving 15 bases between them. This CDR3 spans 15 amino acids. The CDR3 nucleotides read TGTGCCAGTAGTATGAAAAGCGGGCGGGTCTACGAGCAGTACTTC. Translated, it gives CASSMKSGRVYEQYF.

The chain is built from TRBV11-2 and TRBJ2-1, with D possibly being TRBD1 (6 bases). Looked up from germline, CDR1 is SGHAT and CDR2 is FQNNGV. Deletions cut 5 bases from V and 10 bases from J, with 15 bases between. The CDR3 is 13 residues long. This chain's CDR3 is CASSPPPGGEQFF. Written as DNA, the CDR3 is TGTGCCAGCAGCCCTCCCCCTGGGGGCGAGCAGTTCTTC.

This clone has only one observation. The J gene is TRBJ2-7, the V gene TRBV27, with D possibly being TRBD2 (6 bases). With 2 bases removed from V and 5 bases from J, the gap between germline ends came to 13 bases. The germline V gene encodes CDR1 MNHEY and CDR2 SMNVEV (reference sequence). The CDR3 runs to 14 residues. For the CDR3, the DNA is TGTGCCAGCAGTTTACCCGGGAGAATCCACGAGCAGTACTTC. Encoded protein: CASSLPGRIHEQYF.

The chain joins TRBV19 to TRBJ2-7; D is possibly TRBD1 or TRBD2 (5 bases each). This CDR3 region has 14 residues. Germline V CDR1 and CDR2: LNHDA, SQIVND (reference sequence). Trimming removed 5 bases from V and 4 bases from J, with 15 bases in between. The chain's CDR3 is CASSVSGTPYEQYF. The CDR3 nucleotides read TGTGCCAGTAGTGTTTCCGGGACCCCTTACGAGCAGTACTTC.

The chain carries TRBV15 and TRBJ2-2, with TRBD1 matching 11 bases. This CDR3 spans 16 amino acids. V gave up 1 base and J gave up 5 bases; unmatched junction bases: 3. Germline assignment: CDR1 LNHNV and CDR2 YYDKDF (reference sequence). The CDR3 region has the DNA TGTGCCACCAGCAGAGTCTGGGACAGGGGGACCGGGGAGCTGTTTTTT. This translates into CATSRVWDRGTGELFF.

This chain uses TRBV29-1 with TRBJ1-2, with D uncertain. This CDR3 has 11 amino acids. Germline V gene sequence: CDR1 SQVTM, CDR2 ANQGSEA. Trimming took off 4 bases at V and 6 bases at J, with 9 bases between the two ends. This chain's CDR3 is CSVGGFDGYTF. DNA for the CDR3: TGCAGCGTTGGAGGATTCGATGGCTACACCTTC.

The V and J genes are TRBV5-1 and TRBJ2-3; D unclear. CDR3 length equals 13 residues. V gave up 4 bases and J gave up 3 bases, with 9 bases separating them. Germline V CDR1 and CDR2: SGHRS, YFSETQ. CDR3 residues: CASSPTLTDTQYF. The CDR3 nucleotides read TGCGCCAGCAGCCCCACACTTACAGATACGCAGTATTTT.

The chain is built from TRBV7-9 and TRBJ2-3; maybe TRBD1 (5 bases). V shed 1 base and J shed 4 bases, with 12 bases lying between them. This CDR3 is built from 15 residues. Germline V gene lookup returns CDR1 SEHNR and CDR2 FQNEAQ (reference sequence). The CDR3 DNA reads TGTGCCAGCAGCTTAGGCGACAGTAACGCAGATACGCAGTATTTT. Amino acid sequence: CASSLGDSNADTQYF. Full variable domain (rest looked up from reference TRBV7-9 and TRBJ2-3): DTGVSQNPRHKITKRGQNVTFRCDPISEHNRLYWYRQTLGQGPEFLTYFQNEAQLEKSRLLSDRFSAERPKGSFSTLEIQRTEQGDSAMYLCASSLGDSNADTQYFGPGTRLTVL.

The chain links TRBV25-1 to TRBJ2-7, with a weak D call TRBD1 (5 bases). Trimming removed 4 bases at V and 3 bases at J, with 7 bases between. Germline V gives CDR1 MGHDK, CDR2 SYGVNS. CDR3 length: 12 amino acids. CDR3 DNA sequence: TGTGCCAGCAGTGCAACAGGCTACGAGCAGTACTTC. Translated: CASSATGYEQYF.

This clone came up once. The chain combines TRBV7-9 with TRBJ2-5; D ambiguous. CDR1 is SEHNR, CDR2 FQNEAQ, per germline (reference sequence). CDR3 length: 11 amino acids. Trimming took off 6 bases at V and 9 bases at J, with 11 bases between the two ends. The DNA of the CDR3 is TGTGCCAGCAGTTCCGACGTGGCCCAGTACTTC. Amino acid sequence: CASSSDVAQYF.

This clone showed up just a few times. The rearrangement joins TRBV18 to TRBJ1-3; D unresolved. Trimming pared 2 bases from V and 2 bases from J, leaving 7 bases between. The germline CDR1 and CDR2 sequences are KGHSH and LQKENI. This CDR3 comprises 14 residues. The CDR3 coding sequence is TGTGCCAGCTCACCAGTGATGACTGGAAACACCATATATTTT. Encoded protein: CASSPVMTGNTIYF.

The V gene is TRBV5-1, the J gene TRBJ2-1; D gene uncertain. Germline V gives CDR1 SGHRS, CDR2 YFSETQ. The V end was cut by 4 bases, the J end by 7 bases, with 21 bases between. The CDR3 consists of 16 residues. The CDR3 DNA is TGCGCCAGCAGCACCAAGCCCCAATCGAGTGTGAATGAGCAGTTCTTC. This translates into CASSTKPQSSVNEQFF. The variable domain in full, with the rest retrieved from reference TRBV5-1 and TRBJ2-1, is KAGVTQTPRYLIKTRGQQVTLSCSPISGHRSVSWYQQTPGQGLQFLFEYFSETQRNKGNFPGRFSGRQFSNSRSEMNVSTLELGDSALYLCASSTKPQSSVNEQFFGPGTRLTVL.

This sequence joins TRBV18 and TRBJ1-1; no clear D. CDR1 and CDR2 (germline): KGHSH, LQKENI. V was cut by 0 bases and J by 4 bases, with 9 bases left in between. The length of the CDR3 is 14 residues. This CDR3 reads CASSPPSGSTEAFF. The CDR3 region has the DNA TGTGCCAGCTCACCACCATCGGGGTCCACTGAAGCTTTCTTT.

The chain links TRBV5-6 to TRBJ2-2, with D tentatively TRBD2 (5 bases). V lost 4 bases to trimming and J lost 5 bases, with 15 bases between them. CDR1 and CDR2 from the germline V gene are SGHDT and YYEEEE. This CDR3 comprises 15 residues. CDR3 loop: CASSPFGLGTGELFF. Here the CDR3 DNA reads TGTGCCAGCAGCCCCTTCGGACTGGGAACCGGGGAGCTGTTTTTT.